The next 7 T cell receptor beta chains were all read from a single sample in a study of T cells in Graves' hyperthyroidism and ophthalmopathy. RNA transcripts were the template for amplifying TCR beta CDR3 regions. Carried out on the TCR CDR3, a first-round RT-PCR used the HTBI primer set. MiXCR was run by TCRdb on the multiplex PCR reads, yielding one entry per CDR3 protein. The table includes under 700,000 distinct CDR3 sequences, 46% detected once. The sample comprised peripheral blood or thyroid tissue (not recorded which). All receptors derive from a woman younger than 30 with Graves' hyperthyroidism.

The chain recombines TRBV24-1 with TRBJ2-2; 8 bases agree with TRBD1. The CDR3 totals 17 residues. V lost 5 bases and J lost 0; bases outside the gene matches: 7. From germline, CDR1 is KGHDR and CDR2 SFDVKD. This CDR3 reads CATSARGTGTNTGELFF. The CDR3 DNA follows: TGTGCCACCAGTGCTAGGGGGACAGGCACGAACACCGGGGAGCTGTTTTTT.

Only a few counts were recorded for this clonotype. The chain uses TRBV25-1 and TRBJ1-4; D is ambiguous. V was trimmed by 6 bases and J by 8 bases, leaving 10 bases between them. The germline CDR1 and CDR2 sequences are MGHDK and SYGVNS. There are 12 residues in the CDR3. CDR3 residues: CASRTPGEKLFF. The CDR3 region has the DNA TGTGCCAGCAGAACTCCTGGGGAAAAACTGTTTTTT.

This clonotype came up a few times. CDR3 sequence (DNA): TGTGCCACCAGTGATTTGAATATCTACGAGCAGTACTTC. The encoded protein is CATSDLNIYEQYF. J is TRBJ2-7 and V is TRBV24-1; D call uncertain. CDR1 and CDR2 from the germline V gene are KGHDR and SFDVKD. The germline V and J ends were trimmed by 0 bases and 3 bases, with 5 bases remaining between them. The CDR3 extends over 13 amino acids.

This clonotype was counted at least ten times. The V gene is TRBV5-6, the J gene TRBJ1-4; tentative D call: TRBD1 (6 bases). Germline-derived CDR1 and CDR2 are SGHDT and YYEEEE. Trimming removed 3 bases at V and 6 bases at J, with 6 bases between. The CDR3 length is 12 residues. Written as DNA, the CDR3 is TGTGCCAGCAGCTACAGGGATGAAAAACTGTTTTTT. This gives the protein CASSYRDEKLFF.

Comment on this clonotype: A read error may account for a junction end that differs from germline. The rearrangement joins TRBV24-1 to TRBJ2-7; TRBD2 aligns across 10 bases. CDR3 length: 14 amino acids. Per germline, CDR1 KGHDR and CDR2 SFDVKD. Here the CDR3 DNA reads TGTGCCAGCAGTCCCAGCGGGAGGGGCGACGAGCAGCACTTC. Translating it yields CASSPSGRGDEQHF.

The chain couples TRBV7-9 to TRBJ2-2; perhaps D is TRBD1 or TRBD2 (5 bases each). The CDR3 runs to 17 residues. V lost 1 base, J lost 7 bases, and 19 bases lay in between. CDR1 SEHNR and CDR2 FQNEAQ come from the germline V gene (reference sequence). In nucleotides, the CDR3 is TGTGCCAGCAGCTTAGGAGGGGCGCGTGAGGCGAACGGGGAGCTGTTTTTT. Translation: CASSLGGAREANGELFF.

This clonotype was observed a few times. The V call is TRBV6-6, the J call TRBJ1-5; 7 bases are a match to TRBD1. J gave up 0 bases and V 6 bases, and 5 bases lay outside the gene matches. Per the germline V gene, CDR1 is MNHNY and CDR2 is SVGAGI (reference sequence). The length of the CDR3 is 15 residues. Here the CDR3 DNA reads TGTGCCAGCAGACACAGGGGCTCTAGCAATCAGCCCCAGCATTTT. It specifies CASRHRGSSNQPQHF.